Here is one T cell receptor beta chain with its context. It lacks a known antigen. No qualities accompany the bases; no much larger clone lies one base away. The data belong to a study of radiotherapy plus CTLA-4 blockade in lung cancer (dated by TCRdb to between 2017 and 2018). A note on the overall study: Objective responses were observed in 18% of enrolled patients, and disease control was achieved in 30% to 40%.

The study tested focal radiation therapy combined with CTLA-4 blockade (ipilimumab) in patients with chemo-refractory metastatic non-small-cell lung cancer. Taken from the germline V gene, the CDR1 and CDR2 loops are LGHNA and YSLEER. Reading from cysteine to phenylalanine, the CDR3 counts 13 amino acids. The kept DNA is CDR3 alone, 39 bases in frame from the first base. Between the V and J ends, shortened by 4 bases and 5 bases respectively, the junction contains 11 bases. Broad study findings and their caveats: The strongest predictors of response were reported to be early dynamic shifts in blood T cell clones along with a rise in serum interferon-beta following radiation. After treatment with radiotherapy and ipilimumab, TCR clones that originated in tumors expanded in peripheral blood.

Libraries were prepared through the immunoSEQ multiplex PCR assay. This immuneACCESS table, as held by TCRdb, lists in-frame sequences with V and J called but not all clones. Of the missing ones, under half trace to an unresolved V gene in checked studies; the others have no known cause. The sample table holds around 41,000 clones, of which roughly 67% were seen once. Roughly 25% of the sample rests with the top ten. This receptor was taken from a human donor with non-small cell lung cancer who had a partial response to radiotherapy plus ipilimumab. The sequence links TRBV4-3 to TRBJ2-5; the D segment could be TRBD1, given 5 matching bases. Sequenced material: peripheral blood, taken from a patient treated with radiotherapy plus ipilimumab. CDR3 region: CASSPPSGETQYF. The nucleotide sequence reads TGCGCCAGCAGCCCCCCGTCAGGGGAGACCCAGTACTTC.